This T cell receptor beta chain emerged from a study of blood T cell repertoires in COVID-19 (dated by TCRdb to the early 2020s). Describing the broader study: Samples from collaborators originated in the United States, Italy and Spain and spanned both the acute and convalescent phases of COVID-19. The material from the prospective study consisted of cDNA or gDNA derived from T cells, B-cell-depleted T cells, or PBMCs. Subjects who had been exposed to COVID-19, were actively infected with it, or had recovered from it provided the deeply sampled blood TCRbeta repertoires that made up the dataset. A freely available public database, intended as a resource for researchers studying the immune response to SARS-CoV-2, is where the repertoires were released. Samples came from the ongoing ImmuneRACE study (first 160 participants) plus 1,254 subjects from 6 global collaborators. Nearly every sample came with metadata listing a de-identified subject ID, COVID-19 status, age in years and sex. HLA class I and class II types, where available, came from metadata supplied by the sample provider rather than from assay-based typing. Findings and caveats that apply to the study as a whole: How much clinical and demographic metadata was included differed by source and by participant, and the metadata was provided uncurated.

Here V drops 6 bases and J drops 0 bases, and the junction holds 3 bases not matched to any gene. The cysteine opens and the phenylalanine closes a CDR3 of 14 amino acids. Left in the record is the CDR3 DNA by itself, 42 bases read in frame from the first base. Via the germline V gene, CDR1 is SGHAT and CDR2 FQNNGV. TCRbeta CDR3 regions were amplified from genomic DNA using the immunoSEQ Assay, a bias-controlled multiplex PCR. The paper's processing steps were these. The number of nucleated cells in each sample was estimated from the amplification of reference gene primers within the assay. Sequence reads were collapsed and filtered to measure the absolute abundance of every unique TCRbeta CDR3 rearrangement. For each sample, productive Simpson clonality was calculated as the square root of Simpson's diversity index over productive rearrangements. The clones in this table, taken by TCRdb from immuneACCESS, are in-frame only. Not every clone is retained; where verified, under half of the shortfall comes from an unresolved V gene, and the cause of the rest is unknown. V, J and clone size are those of that table, while D and trimming were read from the DNA. The sample yields about 360,000 clones; roughly 90% were counted once. The ten largest clones represent 7% to 7.5% of the sample.

Turning to this clone: Its cognate antigen has yet to be identified. Base qualities are not at hand, and no much larger clone is one base apart.

One collaborating source in Seattle enrolled patients during active infection and followed them longitudinally through the course of disease. Collaborating institutions collected whole blood in K2EDTA tubes following their own protocols. Collaborator samples were shipped for TCRbeta analysis as frozen whole blood, isolated PBMCs, or DNA extracted from either sample type. The source is a woman aged 55-69 years with COVID-19, enrolled during active disease. Specimen: peripheral blood. The rearranged segments are TRBV11-2 and TRBJ2-3; 7 bases in the junction line up with TRBD1. The CDR3 here reads CASRTGVSTDTQYF. The DNA reads as follows: TGTGCCAGCAGAACAGGGGTCAGCACAGATACGCAGTATTTT.